Each of the 18 T cell receptor beta chains below was sequenced from the same sample in a study of T cells after yellow fever vaccination. Each CDR3 protein is one row after TCRdb ran MiXCR on the 5' RACE reads. The table shows 300,000 to 450,000 distinct CDR3 sequences, with 6.2% occurring only once. The starting material was PBMCs, obtained 5 days after the yellow fever booster vaccination. Receptors originate from a man aged 30-40 years who received the YFV17D yellow fever vaccine.

This clonotype was recorded many times. The gene calls are TRBV7-2 and TRBJ2-6; the D gene is possibly TRBD1 (5 bases). V lost 5 bases and J 0 bases, leaving 8 bases between the germline ends. Germline lookup yields CDR1 SGHTA and CDR2 FQGNSA. The CDR3 contains 15 residues. CDR3 sequence reads: CASSGQASGANVLTF. CDR3 nucleotide sequence: TGTGCCAGCAGCGGACAAGCCTCTGGGGCCAACGTCCTGACTTTC.

This clonotype was recorded a few times. The rearrangement links TRBV3-1 to TRBJ1-1; no clear D gene. This CDR3 has 17 amino acids. The germline V and J ends were trimmed by 1 base and 1 base, with 16 bases remaining between them. Per the germline V gene, CDR1 is LGHDT and CDR2 is YNNKEL (reference sequence). CDR3 in amino acids: CASSQGFRRATNTEAFF. The CDR3 coding sequence is TGTGCCAGCAGCCAAGGCTTTCGTCGGGCAACGAACACTGAAGCTTTCTTT.

In its sample, this clonotype was seen many times. CDR3 residues: CSVEKQGQETQYF. CDR3 nucleotide sequence: TGCAGCGTTGAAAAGCAGGGACAAGAGACCCAGTACTTC. The chain is built from TRBV29-1 and TRBJ2-5; tentative D call: TRBD1 (5 bases). The CDR3 runs 13 residues. In germline, CDR1 is SQVTM, CDR2 ANQGSEA. With 2 bases removed from V and 2 bases from J, the gap between germline ends came to 9 bases.

This clonotype came up many times. The chain employs TRBV20-1 and TRBJ2-5, with 10 bases identical to TRBD1. The CDR3 has 12 residues. Germline CDR1 is DFQATT and CDR2 is SNEGSKA (reference sequence). With 5 bases clipped from V and 4 bases from J, the junction kept 1 base outside the gene matches. CDR3 nucleotides: TGCAGTGCTGACAGGGGGCGAGAGACCCAGTACTTC. As protein: CSADRGRETQYF.

This clonotype was seen only a few times. The gene calls are TRBV7-9 and TRBJ2-1; D is perhaps TRBD1 (5 bases). This CDR3 region has 10 residues. Germline V gene sequence: CDR1 SEHNR, CDR2 FQNEAQ (reference sequence). Between the trimmed V and J ends, which lost 7 bases and 8 bases, there was a span of 6 bases. The chain's CDR3 is CASKGDEQFF. The CDR3 region has the DNA TGTGCCAGCAAAGGGGATGAGCAGTTCTTC.

This sequence joins TRBV7-2 and TRBJ1-5; possibly TRBD1 for D (5 bases). CDR3 length equals 13 residues. Trimming pared 6 bases from V and 6 bases from J, leaving 12 bases between. Germline V gives CDR1 SGHTA, CDR2 FQGNSA. CDR3 nucleotide sequence: TGTGCCAGCAGTCCTCAGGGAGCTCAGCCCCAGCATTTT. It specifies CASSPQGAQPQHF. Filled out from reference TRBV7-2 and TRBJ1-5, the complete variable domain reads GAGVSQSPSNKVTEKGKDVELRCDPISGHTALYWYRQSLGQGLEFLIYFQGNSAPDKSGLPSDRFSAERTGGSVSTLTIQRTQQEDSAVYLCASSPQGAQPQHFGDGTRLSIL.

This chain links TRBV6-5 with TRBJ2-7; 8 bases are shared with TRBD2. The CDR3 totals 15 residues. V shed 0 bases and J 9 bases; nucleotides not matched to a gene: 10. Germline values: CDR1 MNHEY, CDR2 SVGAGI. The CDR3 loop reads CASSYSTLAGGGQYF. The CDR3 DNA follows: TGTGCCAGCAGTTACTCGACTCTAGCGGGTGGCGGGCAGTACTTC.

This clonotype was observed many times. V gene TRBV28 combines with J gene TRBJ1-4, with no clear D. The V gene lost 3 bases and the J gene lost 8 bases, with 22 bases spanning the gap. The CDR3 totals 17 residues. From germline, CDR1 is MDHEN and CDR2 SYDVKM. The CDR3 DNA sequence: TGTGCCAGCAGTTTGAAGTCGTCGGGCCGGCTGGTCGAAAAACTGTTTTTT. Translated, it gives CASSLKSSGRLVEKLFF.

This clonotype showed up many times. The chain combines TRBV12-3 or TRBV12-4 with TRBJ2-2; D perhaps matches TRBD2 (5 bases). Deletions cut 6 bases from V and 6 bases from J, with 11 bases between. The CDR3 runs to 13 residues. The CDR3 is CASSRTDSGELFF. The CDR3, as DNA: TGTGCCAGCAGCCGGACTGATTCCGGGGAGCTGTTTTTT.

This clonotype was observed a few times. This chain joins TRBV6-1 and TRBJ2-7, with D perhaps matching TRBD2 (7 bases). CDR1 is MNHNS, CDR2 SASEGT, per germline. Trimming took 5 bases from V and 2 from J, leaving 19 bases between them. The CDR3 has 16 residues. The CDR3 loop is CASSTRGGTSPYEQYF. The DNA of the CDR3 is TGTGCCAGCAGTACACGCGGGGGCACCTCACCCTACGAGCAGTACTTC.

The sample holds many counts of this clonotype. The chain recombines TRBV7-9 with TRBJ2-3; TRBD2 agrees at 9 bases. CDR3 size: 16 residues. Trimming removed 3 bases from V and 4 bases from J; junction bases left unmatched: 8. Per germline, CDR1 SEHNR and CDR2 FQNEAQ (reference sequence). CDR3 nucleotides: TGTGCCAGCAGCTTCGTCGGGACTAGCATCCCAGATACGCAGTATTTT. This codes for CASSFVGTSIPDTQYF.

The chain links TRBV7-9 to TRBJ2-7; the D gene is possibly TRBD2 (6 bases). V shed 5 bases and J shed 5 bases, with 10 bases lying between them. The CDR3 length is 12 residues. CDR1 and CDR2 from the germline V gene are SEHNR and FQNEAQ (reference sequence). In nucleotides, the CDR3 is TGTGCCAGCAGCGTGACTAGTGACGAGCAGTACTTC. This sequence encodes CASSVTSDEQYF.

This clonotype was observed many times. The chain joins TRBV3-1 to TRBJ2-1, with 7 bases that match TRBD2. CDR1 is LGHDT and CDR2 is YNNKEL in the germline V gene (reference sequence). Trimming removed 8 bases from V and 4 bases from J; junction bases left unmatched: 2. The CDR3 totals 12 residues. CDR3 region: CASGSGYNEQFF. CDR3 coding DNA: TGTGCCAGCGGTAGCGGGTACAATGAGCAGTTCTTC.

This clonotype was detected only a few times. This chain links TRBV6-1 with TRBJ2-3; unclear D gene. CDR3 length equals 15 residues. The V gene lost 6 bases and the J gene lost 1 base, with 14 bases spanning the gap. The germline V gene encodes CDR1 MNHNS and CDR2 SASEGT. The DNA for the CDR3 is TGTGCCAGCAGAGCTCCTAGTAGAGGCACAGATACGCAGTATTTT. Translation gives CASRAPSRGTDTQYF.

The chain couples TRBV4-2 to TRBJ2-3; 9 bases are a match to TRBD2. Looked up from germline, CDR1 is LGHNA and CDR2 is YNFKEQ. The V gene end was trimmed by 4 bases and the J gene end by 2 bases; junction bases not matched to a gene: 7. CDR3 length: 16 residues. The CDR3 DNA follows: TGTGCCAGCAGCCGGACGCTAGCGGGGCTCACAGATACGCAGTATTTT. It is translated as CASSRTLAGLTDTQYF.

A few counts support this clonotype. J is TRBJ2-1 and V is TRBV19, with 8 bases matching TRBD1. Germline loops: CDR1 LNHDA, CDR2 SQIVND (reference sequence). Losses at the gene ends were 3 bases for V and 7 bases for J; bases not matched to a gene: 8. The length of the CDR3 is 15 residues. The CDR3 is CASSIGQGGRNEQFF. CDR3 coding DNA: TGTGCCAGTAGTATCGGACAGGGTGGAAGGAATGAGCAGTTCTTC. Combining the CDR3 with reference TRBV19 and TRBJ2-1 gives the whole variable domain DGGITQSPKYLFRKEGQNVTLSCEQNLNHDAMYWYRQDPGQGLRLIYYSQIVNDFQKGDIAEGYSVSREKKESFPLTVTSAQKNPTAFYLCASSIGQGGRNEQFFGPGTRLTVL.

The J gene is TRBJ2-7, the V gene TRBV5-1, with D possibly being TRBD1 (5 bases). Between the trimmed V and J ends, which lost 6 bases and 5 bases, there was a span of 18 bases. Germline-derived CDR1 and CDR2 are SGHRS and YFSETQ. The CDR3 is made up of 14 amino acids. The CDR3 DNA is TGCGCCAGCAAGGTGGCAGGGATAATCCACGAGCAGTACTTC. It is translated as CASKVAGIIHEQYF. Full variable domain (remainder filled in from reference TRBV5-1 and TRBJ2-7): KAGVTQTPRYLIKTRGQQVTLSCSPISGHRSVSWYQQTPGQGLQFLFEYFSETQRNKGNFPGRFSGRQFSNSRSEMNVSTLELGDSALYLCASKVAGIIHEQYFGPGTRLTVT.

Note on this clonotype: One end of the junction is discordant with germline, which a read error may explain. The V and J genes are TRBV27 and TRBJ2-2, with TRBD1 as a possible D gene (5 bases). CDR3 length: 14 amino acids. Germline V CDR1 and CDR2: MNHEY, SMNVEV (reference sequence). The CDR3 DNA reads as TGTGCCAGCAGTGGGGCCAGCTCCACCGTGGAGCTGTTTTTT. Translated, it gives CASSGASSTVELFF.